A selection of T cell receptor beta chains follows, all from one sample in a study of blood T cell repertoires in COVID-19. Sequenced by immunoSEQ multiplex PCR; TCRdb stores in-frame clones only, minus some. The repertoire includes some 190,000 clones, 65% to 85% of them detected once, and roughly 3.2% sits in the top ten. The sample was PBMCs or T cells enriched from blood (not recorded which). Receptor source: a woman under 40 who had recovered from COVID-19. The CDR3 runs from the conserved cysteine through the conserved F or W. A D gene is named only where the DNA matches it firmly. Clone size is stated in some rows and not others, as once, few, many or a class when expanded.

>TRBJ2-5|TRBD2|-|TRBV3-1/TRBV3-2
CASSQATSGAETQYF
TGTGCCAGCAGCCAAGCGACTAGCGGGGCCGAGACCCAGTACTTC
>TRBJ1-3|-|few|TRBV7-6
CASSLAVRGSGNTIYF
TGTGCCAGCAGCTTAGCTGTCAGGGGCTCTGGAAACACCATATATTTT
>TRBJ1-5|-|many|TRBV27
CASSFQGRGNQPQHF
TGTGCCAGCAGTTTTCAGGGGCGCGGCAATCAGCCCCAGCATTTT
>TRBJ2-2|TRBD1|-|TRBV5-1
CASSLAPGQAGTGELFF
TGCGCCAGCAGCTTGGCCCCGGGACAGGCAGGCACCGGGGAGCTGTTTTTT
>TRBJ1-2|TRBD1|-|TRBV11-2
CASSSADHRGLGGYTF
TGTGCCAGCAGCTCTGCGGACCACAGGGGACTGGGTGGCTACACCTTC
>TRBJ1-2|-|-|TRBV28
CASSLPGNYGYTF
TGTGCCAGCAGTTTGCCAGGGAACTATGGCTACACCTTC
>TRBJ1-6|-|-|TRBV6-5
CASSSGPLHF
TGTGCCAGCAGTTCGGGACCCCTCCACTTT
>TRBJ1-1|-|-|TRBV25-1
CATILGLEAFF
TGTGCCACCATCCTGGGGCTTGAAGCTTTCTTT
>TRBJ2-5|TRBD2|-|TRBV5-5
CASSLARASGGAGVETQYF
TGTGCCAGCAGCTTGGCGCGGGCTAGCGGGGGGGCAGGCGTCGAGACCCAGTACTTC
>TRBJ1-4|-|-|TRBV5-1
CASSSGTYEKLFF
TGCGCCAGCAGCTCCGGGACATATGAAAAACTGTTTTTT
>TRBJ2-1|TRBD2|-|TRBV6-5
CASSRAGGSYNEQFF
TGTGCCAGCAGTCGAGCGGGAGGGTCCTACAATGAGCAGTTCTTC
>TRBJ2-7|-|-|TRBV7-8
CASSLVSRGPSEQYF
TGTGCCAGCAGCTTAGTTTCGAGAGGCCCTTCCGAGCAGTACTTC
>TRBJ1-2|-|-|TRBV2
CASRSGLNYGYTF
TGTGCCAGCCGATCGGGACTTAACTATGGCTACACCTTC
>TRBJ2-7|TRBD2|-|TRBV30
CAWTSGSYEQYF
TGTGCCTGGACTAGCGGATCCTACGAGCAGTACTTC
>TRBJ1-1|-|-|TRBV7-9
CASSFVVSRTEAFF
TGTGCCAGCAGCTTTGTTGTTTCTAGGACTGAAGCTTTCTTT
>TRBJ1-2|TRBD1|-|TRBV2
CASRGQTHGYTF
TGTGCCAGCAGGGGACAGACCCATGGCTACACCTTC
>TRBJ2-7|TRBD2|-|TRBV10-3
CAISGGLAGGLSYEQYF
TGTGCCATCAGTGGGGGGCTAGCGGGAGGCCTAAGCTACGAGCAGTACTTC
>TRBJ2-2|-|-|TRBV12-1
CASSFAAGGPPGELFF
TGTGCCAGCAGCTTTGCGGCGGGGGGGCCCCCCGGGGAGCTGTTTTTT
>TRBJ1-6|TRBD1|-|TRBV27
CASRFYRGQNSPLHF
TGTGCCAGCAGATTCTACAGGGGGCAGAATTCACCCCTCCACTTT
>TRBJ1-1|-|-|TRBV11-3
CASSLLSGTEAFF
TGTGCCAGCAGCCTTTTGTCCGGCACTGAAGCTTTCTTT
>TRBJ1-5|TRBD1|-|TRBV9
CASSVTTGGDQPQHF
TGTGCCAGCAGCGTGACCACAGGGGGCGATCAGCCCCAGCATTTT
>TRBJ2-4|TRBD1|-|TRBV7-9
CASSDATGKNIQYF
TGTGCCAGCAGCGACGCGACAGGGAAAAACATTCAGTACTTC
>TRBJ1-2|TRBD1|-|TRBV7-9
CASPRDPRGLTGIYGYTF
TGTGCCAGCCCGAGAGACCCGCGGGGCCTGACAGGGATATACGGCTACACCTTC
>TRBJ2-1|-|-|TRBV19
CASSILTGNEQFF
TGTGCCAGTAGTATCTTAACGGGCAATGAGCAGTTCTTC
>TRBJ1-5|-|-|TRBV11-2
CASSLSGGGQPQHF
TGTGCCAGCAGCTTATCGGGGGGAGGTCAGCCCCAGCATTTT
>TRBJ1-3|TRBD1|-|TRBV7-8
CASSLDRGTGNTIYF
TGTGCCAGCAGCTTGGACAGGGGGACTGGAAACACCATATATTTT
>TRBJ2-7|TRBD1|once|TRBV9
CASSPTGALYEQYF
TGTGCCAGCAGTCCCACAGGGGCCCTCTACGAGCAGTACTTC
>TRBJ1-1|-|-|TRBV9
CAPGQHPHGNTEAFF
TGTGCCCCCGGACAGCACCCCCATGGGAACACTGAAGCTTTCTTT
>TRBJ1-4|TRBD1|-|TRBV5-1
CASSLGQGDEKLFF
TGCGCCAGCAGCTTGGGACAGGGGGATGAAAAACTGTTTTTT
>TRBJ1-1|TRBD1|-|TRBV6-5
CASSLDRGTEAFF
TGTGCCAGCAGTTTAGACAGGGGGACTGAAGCTTTCTTT
>TRBJ2-7|TRBD1|-|TRBV28
CASRTDRWNRNYEQYF
TGTGCCAGCAGGACGGACAGGTGGAATCGAAACTACGAGCAGTACTTC
>TRBJ2-5|-|-|TRBV18
CASSPVDKLGQYF
TGTGCCAGCTCACCAGTCGACAAACTGGGTCAGTACTTC
>TRBJ1-1|TRBD1|-|TRBV6-5
CASRPGTGSAFF
TGTGCCAGCAGGCCCGGGACAGGATCGGCTTTCTTT
>TRBJ1-4|TRBD1|-|TRBV23-1
CASSHRTPRTGTNEKLFF
TGCGCCAGCAGTCATCGGACTCCCCGGACAGGGACTAATGAAAAACTGTTTTTT
>TRBJ2-2|-|few|TRBV28
CASRIPQGGGTNTGELFF
TGTGCCAGCAGGATTCCCCAGGGTGGGGGGACGAACACCGGGGAGCTGTTTTTT
>TRBJ2-5|-|-|TRBV19
CASSIRGTQETQYF
TGTGCCAGTAGTATCCGGGGGACCCAAGAGACCCAGTACTTC
>TRBJ2-1|-|-|TRBV7-3
CASSLGQVPSYNEQFF
TGTGCCAGCAGCTTGGGGCAGGTTCCCTCCTACAATGAGCAGTTCTTC
>TRBJ2-1|TRBD2|-|TRBV5-6
CASSWISGGAAYNEQFF
TGTGCCAGCAGCTGGATTAGCGGGGGGGCGGCCTACAATGAGCAGTTCTTC
>TRBJ1-4|-|-|TRBV15
CATSSHRLTNEKLFF
TGTGCCACCAGCTCCCACAGGCTGACTAATGAAAAACTGTTTTTT
>TRBJ2-1|TRBD1|-|TRBV5-6
CASSLGQAYNEQFF
TGTGCCAGCAGCCTGGGACAGGCCTACAATGAGCAGTTCTTC
>TRBJ2-7|TRBD2|-|TRBV7-3
CASSLREGYEQYF
TGTGCCAGCAGCTTACGGGAGGGCTACGAGCAGTACTTC
>TRBJ2-3|-|-|TRBV29-1
CSVSFSLSSDTQYF
TGCAGCGTTTCCTTTAGCCTTAGTTCAGATACGCAGTATTTT
>TRBJ2-1|TRBD2|-|TRBV2
CASSEGRTSRPYNEQFF
TGTGCCAGCAGTGAAGGACGGACTAGCCGTCCCTACAATGAGCAGTTCTTC
>TRBJ2-1|TRBD2|-|TRBV3-1/TRBV3-2
CASSNLLASGGAPSLNEQFF
TGTGCCAGCAGTAACCTTCTGGCTAGCGGGGGGGCCCCGTCGTTGAATGAGCAGTTCTTC
>TRBJ2-1|TRBD2|-|TRBV10-3
CAISYSGGDYNEQFF
TGTGCCATCAGTTATAGCGGGGGCGATTACAATGAGCAGTTCTTC
>TRBJ1-2|-|few|TRBV5-1
CASSEEGAAYGYTF
TGCGCCAGCAGCGAGGAAGGCGCCGCCTATGGCTACACCTTC
>TRBJ1-5|TRBD1|-|TRBV5-8
CASSSETGRSNQPQHF
TGTGCCAGCAGCTCGGAGACAGGGAGAAGCAATCAGCCCCAGCATTTT